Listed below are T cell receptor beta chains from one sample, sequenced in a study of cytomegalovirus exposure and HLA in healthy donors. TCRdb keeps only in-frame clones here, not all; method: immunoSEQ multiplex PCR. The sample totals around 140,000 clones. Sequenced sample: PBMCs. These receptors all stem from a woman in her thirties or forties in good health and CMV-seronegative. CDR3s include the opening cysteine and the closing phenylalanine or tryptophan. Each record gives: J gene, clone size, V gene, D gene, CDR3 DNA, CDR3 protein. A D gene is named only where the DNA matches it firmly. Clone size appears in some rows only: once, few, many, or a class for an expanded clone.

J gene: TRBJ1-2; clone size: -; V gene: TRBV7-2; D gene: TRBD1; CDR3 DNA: TGTGCCAGCATCAGTAGGGGGCCCAAGGGCTACACCTTC; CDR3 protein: CASISRGPKGYTF
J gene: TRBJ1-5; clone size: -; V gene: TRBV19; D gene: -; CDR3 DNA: TGTGCCGCCAGGGCCACCCAAATAAATCAGCCCCAGCATTTT; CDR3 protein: CAARATQINQPQHF
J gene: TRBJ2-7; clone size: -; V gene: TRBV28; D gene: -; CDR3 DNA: TGTGCCAGCTACCCCCTCGGGCCAGCGGCCTACGAGCAGTACTTC; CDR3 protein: CASYPLGPAAYEQYF
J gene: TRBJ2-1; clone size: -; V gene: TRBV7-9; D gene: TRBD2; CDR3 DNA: TGTGCCAGCAGTTATAGGACTAGCGGAGGCTACAATGAGCAGTTCTTC; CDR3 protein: CASSYRTSGGYNEQFF
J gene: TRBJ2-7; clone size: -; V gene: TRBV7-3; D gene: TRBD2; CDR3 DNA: TGTGCCAGCAGCTTAACAAGGACTAGCGGGGTCTACGAGCAGTACTTC; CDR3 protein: CASSLTRTSGVYEQYF
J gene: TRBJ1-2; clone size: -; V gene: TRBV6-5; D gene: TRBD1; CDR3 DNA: TGTGCCAGCGCCTCAGGGGGGTTCAACTATGGCTACACCTTC; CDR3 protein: CASASGGFNYGYTF
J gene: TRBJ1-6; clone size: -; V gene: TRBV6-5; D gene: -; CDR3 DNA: TGTGCCAGCAGTTACTCGAGGCCAGATTCACCCCTCCACTTT; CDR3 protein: CASSYSRPDSPLHF
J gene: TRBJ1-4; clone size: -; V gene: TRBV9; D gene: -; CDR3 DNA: TGTGCCAGCAGCTCTCCGGGGGGAGATGCAACTAATGAAAAACTGTTTTTT; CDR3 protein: CASSSPGGDATNEKLFF
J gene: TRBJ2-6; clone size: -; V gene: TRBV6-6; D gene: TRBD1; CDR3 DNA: TGTGCCAGCAGTTACCAACAGGGGGGCAACGTCCTGACTTTC; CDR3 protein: CASSYQQGGNVLTF
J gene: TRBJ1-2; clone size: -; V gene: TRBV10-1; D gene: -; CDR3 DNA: TGCGCCAGCAGCAAACGGGCTAACTATGGCTACACCTTC; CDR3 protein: CASSKRANYGYTF
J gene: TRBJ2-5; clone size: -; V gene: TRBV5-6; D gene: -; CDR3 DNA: TGTGCCAGCAGCTTGATCCGTATGCAGGGTTATCAAGAGACCCAGTACTTC; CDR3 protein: CASSLIRMQGYQETQYF
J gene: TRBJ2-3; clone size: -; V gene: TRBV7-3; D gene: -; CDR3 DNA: TGTGCCAGCAGCATCGGACAGAGAGATACGCAGTATTTT; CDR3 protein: CASSIGQRDTQYF
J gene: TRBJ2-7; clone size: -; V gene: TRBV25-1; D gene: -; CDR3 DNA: TGTGCCAGCAGTGAGGTCTACGAGCAGTACTTC; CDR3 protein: CASSEVYEQYF
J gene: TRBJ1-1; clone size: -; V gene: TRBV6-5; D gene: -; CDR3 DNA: TGTGCCAGCAGTCCTGCCCCAACAGGGAACACTGAAGCTTTCTTT; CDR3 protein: CASSPAPTGNTEAFF
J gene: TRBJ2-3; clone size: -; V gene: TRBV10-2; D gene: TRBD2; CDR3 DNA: TGCGCCAGCAGCGCGCCGAGACTAGCGGGGCCCTGGGGCACAGATACGCAGTATTTT; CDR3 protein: CASSAPRLAGPWGTDTQYF
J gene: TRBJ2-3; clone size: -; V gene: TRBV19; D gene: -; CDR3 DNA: TGTGCCAGTAGTATAGACCCGCGAAGAGGCGATACGCAGTATTTT; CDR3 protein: CASSIDPRRGDTQYF
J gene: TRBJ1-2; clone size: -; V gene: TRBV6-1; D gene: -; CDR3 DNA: TGTGCCAGCAGTCCGCAGGGGTTCTATGGCTACACCTTC; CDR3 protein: CASSPQGFYGYTF
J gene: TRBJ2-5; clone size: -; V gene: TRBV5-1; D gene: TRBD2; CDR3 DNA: TGCGCCAGCAGCTCCGGGACTAGCGGGGGGCGGGTAAAGACCCAGTACTTC; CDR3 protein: CASSSGTSGGRVKTQYF
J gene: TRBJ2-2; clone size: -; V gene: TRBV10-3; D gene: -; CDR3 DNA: TGTGCCATCGGTCTAGGCGGGGAGCTGTTTTTT; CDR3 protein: CAIGLGGELFF
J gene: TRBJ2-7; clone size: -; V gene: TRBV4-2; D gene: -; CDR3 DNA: TGTGCCAGCAGCCAAGATGGACAGCTCTCCTACGAGCAGTACTTC; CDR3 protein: CASSQDGQLSYEQYF
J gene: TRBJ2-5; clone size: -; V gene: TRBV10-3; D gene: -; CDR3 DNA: TGTGCCATCAGCGGTATAATACAGGGTGGGCGAGAGACCCAGTACTTC; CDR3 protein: CAISGIIQGGRETQYF
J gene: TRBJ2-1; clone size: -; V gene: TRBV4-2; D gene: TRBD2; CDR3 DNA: TGTGCCAGCAGCCCCGAACGACTAGCGGGGGTTCTCCCCTACAATGAGCAGTTCTTC; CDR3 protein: CASSPERLAGVLPYNEQFF
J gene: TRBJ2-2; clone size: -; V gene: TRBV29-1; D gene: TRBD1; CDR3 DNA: TGCAGCGTTCTGGGACAGACCTCGCCCGGGGAGCTGTTTTTT; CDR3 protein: CSVLGQTSPGELFF
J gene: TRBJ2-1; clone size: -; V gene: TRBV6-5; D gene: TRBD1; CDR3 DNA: TGTGCCAGCAGTATGGGACAGGGGCTATTCTTC; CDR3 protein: CASSMGQGLFF
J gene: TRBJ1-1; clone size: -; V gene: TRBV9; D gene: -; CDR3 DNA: TGTGCCAGCAGCGTAGGGGGGGACACTGAAGCTTTCTTT; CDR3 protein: CASSVGGDTEAFF
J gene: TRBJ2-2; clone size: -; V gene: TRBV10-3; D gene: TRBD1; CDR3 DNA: TGTGCCATCAGTGACGGGACAGCGAACACCGGGGAGCTGTTTTTT; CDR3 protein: CAISDGTANTGELFF
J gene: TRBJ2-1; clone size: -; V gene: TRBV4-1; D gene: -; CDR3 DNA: TGCGCCAGCAGCCAAGAGCGAACGGGGAGTCAGTTCTTC; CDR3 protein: CASSQERTGSQFF
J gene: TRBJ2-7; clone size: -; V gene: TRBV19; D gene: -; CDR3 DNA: TGTGCCAGTAGTATAACGGGGAAGGGCAACGAGCAGTACTTC; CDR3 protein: CASSITGKGNEQYF
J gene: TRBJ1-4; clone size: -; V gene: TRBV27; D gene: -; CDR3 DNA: TGTGCCAGCATTACAGGGATGGGAAAACTGTTTTTT; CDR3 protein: CASITGMGKLFF
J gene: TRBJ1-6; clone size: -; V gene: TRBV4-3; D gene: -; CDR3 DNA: TGCGCCAGCAGCCAAGAAACAGGGATTCATTCACCCCTCCACTTT; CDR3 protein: CASSQETGIHSPLHF
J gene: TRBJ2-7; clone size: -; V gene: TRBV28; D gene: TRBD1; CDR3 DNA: TGTGCCAGCACTTTGGCCGGGACAGGGGGCAATGAGCAGTACTTC; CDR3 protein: CASTLAGTGGNEQYF
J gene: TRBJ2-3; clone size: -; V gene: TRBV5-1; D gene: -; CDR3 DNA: TGCGCCAGCAGCCCGAGGCCCCTATCTCCAGATACGCAGTATTTT; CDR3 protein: CASSPRPLSPDTQYF
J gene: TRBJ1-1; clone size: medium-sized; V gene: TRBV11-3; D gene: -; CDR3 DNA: TGTGCCAGCAGCGTCTTTCAGGGAAGTGAAGCTTTCTTT; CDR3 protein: CASSVFQGSEAFF
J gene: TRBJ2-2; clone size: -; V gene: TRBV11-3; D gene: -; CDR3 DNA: TGTGCCAGCAGCCCTAGTACGAACACCGGGGAGCTGTTTTTT; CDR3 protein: CASSPSTNTGELFF
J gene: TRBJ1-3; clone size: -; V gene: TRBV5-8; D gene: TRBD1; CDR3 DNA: TGTGCCAGCAGGGGACAGGGAAGTGGAAACACCATATATTTT; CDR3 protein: CASRGQGSGNTIYF
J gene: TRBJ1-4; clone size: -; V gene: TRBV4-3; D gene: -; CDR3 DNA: TGCGCCAGCAGCCAGGGCCTCCCTGATGAAAAACTGTTTTTT; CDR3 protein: CASSQGLPDEKLFF
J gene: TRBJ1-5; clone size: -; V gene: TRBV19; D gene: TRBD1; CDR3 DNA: TGTGCCAGTAGTATAGGCAACAGGGGTCGGAATCAGCCCCAGCATTTT; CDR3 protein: CASSIGNRGRNQPQHF